This section outlines one T cell receptor (beta chain) sequence together with its context. The data belong to a study of blood T cell repertoires in COVID-19. Trimming removed 3 bases at V and 8 bases at J, with 16 bases between. The CDR3 length is 15 residues. Germline V gene data show CDR1 as LNHDA and CDR2 as SQIVND (reference sequence). Methods used by the authors: Reference gene primer amplification gave estimated nucleated cell counts. Produced via immunoSEQ multiplex PCR; TCRdb's table is partial and in-frame only. That table supplies the V and J calls and clone size; D and trimming were determined from the DNA. In the table there are under 300,000 clones, about 90% of which are singletons.

Sequencing was performed on PBMCs or T cells enriched from blood (not recorded which). This chain links TRBV19 with TRBJ1-4, with D perhaps matching TRBD1 (5 bases). This TCR came from a woman aged 40 to 49 who had been exposed to COVID-19. The CDR3 loop reads CASSMGPQGREKLFF. The CDR3 DNA reads as TGTGCCAGTAGTATGGGACCACAAGGGAGGGAAAAACTGTTTTTT.